The 18 T cell receptor beta chains below were found in one sample sequenced in a study of CD8 T cells in Susac syndrome. With random hexamers, reverse transcription was performed on about 0.45 to 1 ug of RNA. A single record per CDR3 protein comes from TCRdb applying MiXCR to the immunoSEQ multiplex PCR reads. The top ten clones hold around 0.15% of a sample with under 200,000 distinct CDR3 sequences, roughly 96% of them seen once. Input material: CD8+ T cells from PBMCs. These receptors originate from a human donor with multiple sclerosis.

This chain uses TRBV27 with TRBJ2-5; 11 positions agree with TRBD2. CDR1 is MNHEY, CDR2 SMNVEV, per germline (reference sequence). V lost 7 bases to trimming and J lost 4 bases; unmatched junction nucleotides: 8. The CDR3 is 15 residues long. This CDR3 reads CASMLLAGVGETQYF. Written as DNA, the CDR3 is TGTGCCAGCATGTTACTAGCGGGAGTCGGAGAGACCCAGTACTTC.

The chain couples TRBV7-9 to TRBJ2-3; possibly TRBD1 or TRBD2 for D (6 bases each). In germline, CDR1 is SEHNR, CDR2 FQNEAQ (reference sequence). V was trimmed by 10 bases and J by 0 bases, leaving 14 bases between them. This CDR3 region has 14 residues. This CDR3 reads CATRGRGSTDTQYF. The CDR3 DNA reads as TGTGCCACCAGGGGCCGGGGGAGCACAGATACGCAGTATTTT.

This clonotype was seen only once. V and J are TRBV9 and TRBJ1-1; TRBD1 matches 7 bases. The CDR3 has 15 residues. Germline V gene lookup returns CDR1 SGDLS and CDR2 YYNGEE. V lost 4 bases, J lost 2 bases, and 8 bases stayed unmatched. CDR3 DNA sequence: TGTGCCAGCAGCTCCCAGACAGGGACCAACACTGAAGCTTTCTTT. Translating gives CASSSQTGTNTEAFF.

This chain links TRBV9 with TRBJ2-1, with 7 bases identical to TRBD1. Germline V gene sequence: CDR1 SGDLS, CDR2 YYNGEE. This CDR3 is built from 12 residues. The V and J ends lost 0 bases and 10 bases, in that order; junction bases with no gene match: 1. CDR3 sequence: CASSVVGGEQFF. CDR3 coding DNA: TGTGCCAGCAGCGTAGTAGGGGGCGAGCAGTTCTTC.

The chain is built from TRBV15 and TRBJ1-1, with TRBD1 identical over 8 bases. Germline V lookup: CDR1 LNHNV, CDR2 YYDKDF (reference sequence). V lost 5 bases and J lost 1; bases outside the gene matches: 3. The CDR3 loop spans 14 amino acids. The CDR3 sequence: CATSAGQANTEAFF. The DNA for the CDR3 is TGTGCCACCAGCGCGGGACAGGCGAACACTGAAGCTTTCTTT.

The gene calls are TRBV6-5 and TRBJ1-5; a weak D match, TRBD1 (6 bases). The CDR3 has 14 amino acids. Germline V gene sequence: CDR1 MNHEY, CDR2 SVGAGI. V dropped 5 bases and J dropped 1 base, with 9 bases sitting between them. CDR3 DNA: TGTGCCAGCAGTCTGGACAGCAGCAATCAGCCCCAGCATTTT. Translating it yields CASSLDSSNQPQHF.

The rearrangement links TRBV29-1 to TRBJ2-1; D unresolved. CDR1 and CDR2 from the germline V gene are SQVTM and ANQGSEA. The length of the CDR3 is 10 residues. V lost 7 bases and J 8 bases, leaving 9 bases between the germline ends. The CDR3 sequence is CSGLSYEQFF. The CDR3 region has the DNA TGCAGCGGACTTTCGTATGAGCAGTTCTTC.

The chain carries TRBV29-1 and TRBJ2-2; possibly TRBD2 for D (5 bases). The germline V gene encodes CDR1 SQVTM and CDR2 ANQGSEA. This CDR3 is 14 amino acids long. V was cut by 4 bases and J by 1 base, with 10 bases left in between. CDR3 region: CSVVVGENTGELFF. The DNA for the CDR3 is TGCAGCGTTGTTGTCGGGGAGAACACCGGGGAGCTGTTTTTT.

The count of this clonotype is one. The gene calls are TRBV5-1 and TRBJ2-2; D is undetermined. The CDR3 length is 12 residues. Trimming cost V 2 bases and J 7 bases, with 6 bases left between them. The germline CDR1 and CDR2 sequences are SGHRS and YFSETQ. The CDR3 reads CASSFVVGELFF. The CDR3 coding sequence is TGCGCCAGCAGCTTTGTGGTCGGGGAGCTGTTTTTT.

The chain combines TRBV5-6 with TRBJ1-5; D is unresolved. CDR1 is SGHDT and CDR2 is YYEEEE in the germline V gene. This CDR3 has 15 residues. Trimming removed 0 bases at V and 2 bases at J, with 9 bases between. The CDR3 spells CASSLAGVGNQPQHF. The CDR3, as DNA: TGTGCCAGCAGCTTGGCCGGGGTCGGCAATCAGCCCCAGCATTTT.

The V call is TRBV9, the J call TRBJ1-2; a weak D match, TRBD1 (5 bases). The CDR3 spans 13 residues. Trimming cost V 7 bases and J 5 bases, with 15 bases left between them. Germline V gene sequence: CDR1 SGDLS, CDR2 YYNGEE. In DNA, the CDR3 is TGTGCCAGCGGGGCGCGGGTTGGATATGGCTACACCTTC. This codes for CASGARVGYGYTF.

This clonotype was detected only once. The rearrangement joins TRBV11-2 to TRBJ2-1; D gene ambiguous. This CDR3 has 11 residues. The V gene lost 5 bases and the J gene lost 13 bases, with 12 bases spanning the gap. Germline loops: CDR1 SGHAT, CDR2 FQNNGV. The CDR3 bases are TGTGCCAGCAGCGGTACCCCGGGCCAGTTCTTC. It encodes CASSGTPGQFF.

This sequence joins TRBV6-1 and TRBJ2-5; the D is unclear. This CDR3 is built from 13 residues. Looked up from germline, CDR1 is MNHNS and CDR2 is SASEGT. Trimming removed 8 bases at V and 2 bases at J, with 12 bases between. CDR3 protein: CASRRPTQETQYF. The CDR3 bases are TGTGCCAGCCGGAGACCGACACAAGAGACCCAGTACTTC.

This rearrangement joins TRBV25-1 to TRBJ2-1; 7 bases are shared with TRBD2. The V and J ends lost 3 bases and 6 bases, in that order; junction bases with no gene match: 2. Germline values: CDR1 MGHDK, CDR2 SYGVNS. The CDR3 length is 13 residues. CDR3 residues: CASSERGFNEQFF. The CDR3 DNA sequence: TGTGCCAGCAGTGAGCGGGGGTTCAATGAGCAGTTCTTC.

V is TRBV9 and J is TRBJ2-7; no reliable D call. CDR3 size: 13 residues. V was shortened by 8 bases and J by 3 bases, with 15 bases between the two germline ends. The germline gives CDR1 SGDLS, CDR2 YYNGEE. The CDR3 reads CASAPGLGYEQYF. Here the CDR3 DNA reads TGTGCCAGTGCCCCGGGCTTGGGCTACGAGCAGTACTTC.

This chain joins TRBV24-1 and TRBJ1-1; D is unclear. This CDR3 region has 13 residues. V was cut by 4 bases and J by 6 bases, with 11 bases left in between. Germline lookup yields CDR1 KGHDR and CDR2 SFDVKD. The CDR3 DNA sequence: TGTGCCACCAGTGAGTTTAGAGAGGCTGAAGCTTTCTTT. This codes for CATSEFREAEAFF.

CDR3 in amino acids: CASSPHRGQGVYEQYF. CDR3 in DNA: TGTGCCAGCAGTCCCCACCGGGGACAGGGAGTCTACGAGCAGTACTTC. This rearrangement joins TRBV12-3 or TRBV12-4 to TRBJ2-7, with 9 bases aligning to TRBD1. The CDR3 sequence is 16 residues long. V shed 5 bases, J shed 3 bases, and the junction held 11 bases outside the gene matches.

This chain joins TRBV3-1 and TRBJ2-1; 12 bases are shared with TRBD2. V dropped 4 bases and J dropped 2; count of bases not matched to a gene: 9. This CDR3 has 18 amino acids. Germline V gene sequence: CDR1 LGHDT, CDR2 YNNKEL (reference sequence). The CDR3 loop reads CASSRRLAGGPTYNEQFF. The CDR3 DNA follows: TGTGCCAGCAGCCGGCGCCTAGCGGGAGGGCCTACCTACAATGAGCAGTTCTTC.